This T cell receptor beta chain originates from a study of cytomegalovirus exposure and HLA in healthy donors. Assay used: immunoSEQ multiplex PCR; TCRdb lists only in-frame clones, some missing. The sample records tens of thousands of clones, roughly 90% being singletons. In this sample, this clone turned up once. Germline V gene lookup returns CDR1 SGHAT and CDR2 FQDESV (reference sequence). CDR3 size: 13 residues. The V and J ends lost 2 bases and 4 bases respectively, with 7 bases between them. This sequence originates from a woman aged 30 to 39 in good health and CMV-seronegative. The sequenced material came from PBMCs. The J gene is TRBJ2-3, the V gene TRBV11-1; D not certain. In nucleotides, the CDR3 is TGTGCCAGCAGCTTAATAATCTCAGATACGCAGTATTTT. It encodes CASSLIISDTQYF.